Each of the 2 T cell receptor beta chains below was sequenced from the same sample in a study (dated by TCRdb to the mid-2010s). Library prep was done by 5' RACE. Sequencing instrument: Illumina MiSeq. In-frame beta chains were kept once TCRdb had trimmed the public reads at Q25 with fastp and called clones with MiXCR. All rows with the same CDR3 protein become a single entry with the most common DNA and genes. For this sample there are tens of thousands of distinct CDR3 sequences; approximately 25% appear just once. 4.3% of the sample is in the top ten clones. Sequencing was carried out using memory CD4+ T cells sorted from blood. Sample cell subset or site, as interpreted from the label and publication: memory CD4+ T cells, CD4+CD45RO+CD25-. Receptors originate from a female donor with breast cancer.

The rearrangement uses TRBV5-1 and TRBJ2-3; D remains ambiguous. Germline CDR1 reads SGHRS; CDR2 reads YFSETQ. The CDR3 runs 14 residues. Trimming took off 0 bases at V and 1 base at J, with 6 bases between the two ends. The CDR3 loop is CASSLDPGTDTQYF. In DNA, the CDR3 is TGCGCCAGCAGCTTGGACCCCGGCACAGATACGCAGTATTTT.

The chain employs TRBV7-9 and TRBJ2-5, with D perhaps TRBD1 or TRBD2 (5 bases each). Trimming took 5 bases from V and 5 from J, leaving 18 bases between them. The CDR3 runs to 15 residues. Looked up from germline, CDR1 is SEHNR and CDR2 is FQNEAQ (reference sequence). Here the CDR3 DNA reads TGTGCCAGCAGCCCAACGACCTACCGGGGCGAGACCCAGTACTTC. It yields the protein CASSPTTYRGETQYF.